This T cell receptor beta chain is from a study of STAT3 mutations in large granular lymphocyte leukemia. About this clone itself: Its antigen is still unknown. At one of its ends the junction is not consistent with the germline gene, which may arise from a read error.

Libraries were prepared by immunoSEQ multiplex PCR; TCRdb keeps only in-frame clonotypes and omits some of them. Among around 26,000 clones listed, 94% were seen once. CDR3 length: 13 amino acids. CDR1 and CDR2 (germline): MDHEN, SYDVKM. Study findings and constraints: Every T-LGLL patient had at least one immunodominant TCRbeta clonotype.

The chain is built from TRBV28 and TRBJ1-5, with 9 bases aligning to TRBD1. The sequencing input was peripheral blood mononuclear cells. This receptor was identified in a man aged 40-50 years with T-cell large granular lymphocyte leukemia. Some clones in this sample may be carry-over from other donors' samples. DNA of the CDR3: TGTGCCAGCAGTTCCGTCGCGATTCGGGACAGGGAATTT. Protein sequence: CASSSVAIRDREF.